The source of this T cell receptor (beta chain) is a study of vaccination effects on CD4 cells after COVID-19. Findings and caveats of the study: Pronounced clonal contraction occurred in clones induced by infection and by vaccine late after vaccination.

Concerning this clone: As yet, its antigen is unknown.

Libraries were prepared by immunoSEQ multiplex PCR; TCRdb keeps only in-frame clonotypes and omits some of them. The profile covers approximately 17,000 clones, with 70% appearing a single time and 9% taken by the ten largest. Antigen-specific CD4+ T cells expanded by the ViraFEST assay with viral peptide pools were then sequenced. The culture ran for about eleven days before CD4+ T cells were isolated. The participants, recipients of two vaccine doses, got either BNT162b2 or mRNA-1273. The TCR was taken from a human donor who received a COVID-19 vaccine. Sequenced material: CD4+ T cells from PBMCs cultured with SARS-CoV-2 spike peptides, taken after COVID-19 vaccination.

The DNA for the CDR3 is TGCAGTGCTAGTCCTAACAGATGGACCGGGGAGCTGTTTTTT. Its protein is CSASPNRWTGELFF. The gene calls are TRBV20-1 and TRBJ2-2; no firm D call. V was trimmed by 3 bases and J by 5 bases, leaving 13 bases between them. Germline V CDR1 and CDR2: DFQATT, SNEGSKA (reference sequence). CDR3 length: 14 residues.